This note documents a single T cell receptor (beta chain) sequence. TCRdb re-analyzed the 5' RACE reads; it lists each CDR3 protein once, without DNA. The sample data list about 160,000 distinct CDR3 sequences. This sample is drawn from a study of monozygotic twins with inflammatory bowel disease. Germline V gene data show CDR1 as SGHKS and CDR2 as YYEKEE (reference sequence). The CDR3 has 17 amino acids. J is TRBJ1-5 and V is TRBV5-5; TCRdb's D gene call, TRBD1, goes unchecked for lack of DNA. This TCR was sampled from a human donor with ulcerative colitis or Crohn's disease, or a healthy co-twin of an affected twin (not recorded which). Sample: blood. This chain's CDR3 is CASSWGQGGLSNQPQHF.